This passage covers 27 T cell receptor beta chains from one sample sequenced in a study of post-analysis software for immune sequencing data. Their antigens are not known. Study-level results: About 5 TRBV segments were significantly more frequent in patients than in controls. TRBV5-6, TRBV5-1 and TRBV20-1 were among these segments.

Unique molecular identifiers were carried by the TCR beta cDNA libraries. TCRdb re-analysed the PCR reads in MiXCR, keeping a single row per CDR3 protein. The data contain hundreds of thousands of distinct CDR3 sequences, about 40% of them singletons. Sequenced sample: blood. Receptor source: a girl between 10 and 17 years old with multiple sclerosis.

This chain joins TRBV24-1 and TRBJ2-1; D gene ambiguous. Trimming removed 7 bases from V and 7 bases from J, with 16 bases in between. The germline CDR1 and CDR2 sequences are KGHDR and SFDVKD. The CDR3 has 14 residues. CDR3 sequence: CATRGPSGFNEQFF. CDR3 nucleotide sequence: TGTGCCACCAGGGGCCCTAGTGGATTTAATGAGCAGTTCTTC.

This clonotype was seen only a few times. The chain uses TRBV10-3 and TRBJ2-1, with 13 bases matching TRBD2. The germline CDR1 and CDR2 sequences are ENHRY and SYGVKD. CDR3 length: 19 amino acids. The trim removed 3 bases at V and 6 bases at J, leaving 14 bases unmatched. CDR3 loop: CAISERTSGSVGGLNEQFF. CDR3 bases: TGTGCCATCAGTGAACGGACTAGCGGGAGTGTAGGGGGGCTCAATGAGCAGTTCTTC.

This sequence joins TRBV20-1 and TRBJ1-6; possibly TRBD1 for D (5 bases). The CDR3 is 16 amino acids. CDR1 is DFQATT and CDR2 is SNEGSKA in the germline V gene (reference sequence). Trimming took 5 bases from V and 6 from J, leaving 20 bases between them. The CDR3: CSAPNPGTGLNSPLHF. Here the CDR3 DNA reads TGCAGTGCTCCTAACCCCGGGACTGGGCTTAATTCACCCCTCCACTTT.

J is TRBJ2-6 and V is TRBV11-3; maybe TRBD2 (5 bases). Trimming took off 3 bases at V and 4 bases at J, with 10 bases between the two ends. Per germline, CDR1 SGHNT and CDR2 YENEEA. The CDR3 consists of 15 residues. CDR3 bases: TGTGCCAGCAGCTTTGGGGAGTCCGGGGCCAACGTCCTGACTTTC. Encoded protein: CASSFGESGANVLTF.

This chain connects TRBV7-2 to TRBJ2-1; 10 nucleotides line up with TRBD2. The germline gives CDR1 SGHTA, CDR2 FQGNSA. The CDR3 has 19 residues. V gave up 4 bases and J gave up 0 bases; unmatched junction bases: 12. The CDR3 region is CASSSEGGLARSSYNEQFF. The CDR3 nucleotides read TGTGCCAGCAGCTCCGAGGGGGGACTAGCGCGTTCCTCCTACAATGAGCAGTTCTTC.

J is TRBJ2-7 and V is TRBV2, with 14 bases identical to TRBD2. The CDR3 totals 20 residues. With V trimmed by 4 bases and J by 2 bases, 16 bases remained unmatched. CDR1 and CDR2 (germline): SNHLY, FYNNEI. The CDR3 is CASSVPARGLAGVHPYEQYF. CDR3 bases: TGTGCCAGCAGTGTTCCCGCCCGGGGACTAGCGGGAGTTCACCCCTACGAGCAGTACTTC.

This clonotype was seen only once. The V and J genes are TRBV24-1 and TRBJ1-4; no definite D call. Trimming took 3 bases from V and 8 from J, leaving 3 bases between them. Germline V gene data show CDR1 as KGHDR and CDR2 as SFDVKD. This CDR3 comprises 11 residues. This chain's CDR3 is CATSDQEKLFF. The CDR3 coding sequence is TGTGCCACCAGTGATCAGGAAAAACTGTTTTTT.

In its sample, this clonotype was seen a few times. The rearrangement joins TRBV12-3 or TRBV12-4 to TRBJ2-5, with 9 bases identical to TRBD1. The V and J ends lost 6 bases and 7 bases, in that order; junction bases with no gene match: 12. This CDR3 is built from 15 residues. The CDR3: CASSLGFAGQGTQYF. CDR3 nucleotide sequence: TGTGCCAGCAGCCTTGGATTCGCGGGACAGGGGACCCAGTACTTC.

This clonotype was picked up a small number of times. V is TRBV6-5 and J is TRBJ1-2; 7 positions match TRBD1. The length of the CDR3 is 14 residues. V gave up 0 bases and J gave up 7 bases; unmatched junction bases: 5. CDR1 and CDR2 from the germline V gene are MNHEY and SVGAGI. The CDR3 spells CASSYSQGVGGYTF. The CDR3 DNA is TGTGCCAGCAGTTACTCGCAGGGGGTTGGTGGCTACACCTTC.

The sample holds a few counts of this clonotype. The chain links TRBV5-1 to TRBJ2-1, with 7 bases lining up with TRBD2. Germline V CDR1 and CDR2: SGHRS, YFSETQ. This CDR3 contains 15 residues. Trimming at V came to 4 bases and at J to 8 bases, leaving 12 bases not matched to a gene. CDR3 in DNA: TGCGCCAGCAGCCCGGGGACTACAGGCGGGGATGAGCAGTTCTTC. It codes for CASSPGTTGGDEQFF.

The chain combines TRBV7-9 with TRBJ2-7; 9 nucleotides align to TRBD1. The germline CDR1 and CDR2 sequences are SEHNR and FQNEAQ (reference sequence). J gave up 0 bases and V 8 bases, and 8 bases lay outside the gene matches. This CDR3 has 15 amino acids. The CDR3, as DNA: TGTGCCAGCCGCCCGACAGGGGGTGCCTCCTACGAGCAGTACTTC. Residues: CASRPTGGASYEQYF.

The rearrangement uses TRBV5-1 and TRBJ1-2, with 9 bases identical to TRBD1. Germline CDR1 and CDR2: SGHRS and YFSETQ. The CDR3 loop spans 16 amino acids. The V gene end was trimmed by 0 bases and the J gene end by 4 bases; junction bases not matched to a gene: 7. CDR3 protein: CASSLAPGQGAYGYTF. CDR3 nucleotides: TGCGCCAGCAGCTTGGCCCCGGGACAGGGAGCCTATGGCTACACCTTC.

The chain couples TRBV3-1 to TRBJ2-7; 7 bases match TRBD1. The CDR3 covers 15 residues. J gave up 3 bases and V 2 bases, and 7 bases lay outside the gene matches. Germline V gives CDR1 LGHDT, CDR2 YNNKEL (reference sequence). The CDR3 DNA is TGTGCCAGCAGCCAAACCGGGACAGCGAGCTACGAGCAGTACTTC. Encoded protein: CASSQTGTASYEQYF.

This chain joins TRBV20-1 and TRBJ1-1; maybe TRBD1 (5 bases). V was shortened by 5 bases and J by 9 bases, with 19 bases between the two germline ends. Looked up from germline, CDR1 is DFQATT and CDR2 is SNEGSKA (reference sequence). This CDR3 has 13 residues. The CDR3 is CSAWARTRTQAFF. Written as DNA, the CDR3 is TGCAGTGCTTGGGCCCGGACACGGACCCAAGCTTTCTTT.

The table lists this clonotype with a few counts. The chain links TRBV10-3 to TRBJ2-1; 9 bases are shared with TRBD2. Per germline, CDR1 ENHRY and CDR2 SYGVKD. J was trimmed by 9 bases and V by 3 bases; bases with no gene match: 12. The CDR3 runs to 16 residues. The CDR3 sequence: CAISEVQGSGGREQFF. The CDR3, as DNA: TGTGCCATCAGTGAAGTCCAGGGTAGCGGGGGCCGTGAGCAGTTCTTC.

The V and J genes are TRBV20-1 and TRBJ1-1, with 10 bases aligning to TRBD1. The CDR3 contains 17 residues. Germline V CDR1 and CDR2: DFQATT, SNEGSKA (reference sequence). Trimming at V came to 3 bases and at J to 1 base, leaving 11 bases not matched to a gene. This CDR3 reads CSASAQDRGTWNTEAFF. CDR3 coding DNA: TGCAGTGCTAGCGCCCAGGACAGGGGGACGTGGAACACTGAAGCTTTCTTT.

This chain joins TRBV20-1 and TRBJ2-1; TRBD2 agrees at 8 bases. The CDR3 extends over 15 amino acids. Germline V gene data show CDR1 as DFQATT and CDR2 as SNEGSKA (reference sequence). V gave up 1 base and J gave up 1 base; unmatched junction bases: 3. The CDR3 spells CSARAGGDSYNEQFF. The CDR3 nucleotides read TGCAGTGCTAGAGCGGGGGGGGATTCCTACAATGAGCAGTTCTTC.

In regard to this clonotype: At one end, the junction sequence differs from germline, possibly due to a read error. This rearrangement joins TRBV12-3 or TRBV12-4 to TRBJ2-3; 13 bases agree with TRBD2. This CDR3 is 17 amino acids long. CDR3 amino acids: CASSLVGLAGSTDAQYF. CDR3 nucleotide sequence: TGTGCCAGCAGTTTAGTGGGACTAGCGGGGAGCACAGATGCGCAGTATTTT.

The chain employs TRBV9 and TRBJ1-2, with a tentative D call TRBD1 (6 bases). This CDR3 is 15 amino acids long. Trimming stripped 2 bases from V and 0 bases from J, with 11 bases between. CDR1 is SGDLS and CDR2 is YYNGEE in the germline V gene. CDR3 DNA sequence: TGTGCCAGCAGCGTCGGAACAGGGCCTAACTATGGCTACACCTTC. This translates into CASSVGTGPNYGYTF.

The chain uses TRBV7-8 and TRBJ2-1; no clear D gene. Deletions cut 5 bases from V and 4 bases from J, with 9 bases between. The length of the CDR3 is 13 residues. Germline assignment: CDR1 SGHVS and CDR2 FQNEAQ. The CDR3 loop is CASSADGYNEQFF. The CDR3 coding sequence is TGTGCCAGCAGCGCGGACGGTTACAATGAGCAGTTCTTC. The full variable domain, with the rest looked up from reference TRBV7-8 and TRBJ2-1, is GAGVSQSPRYKVAKRGQDVALRCDPISGHVSLFWYQQALGQGPEFLTYFQNEAQLDKSGLPSDRFFAERPEGSVSTLKIQRTQQEDSAVYLCASSADGYNEQFFGPGTRLTVL.

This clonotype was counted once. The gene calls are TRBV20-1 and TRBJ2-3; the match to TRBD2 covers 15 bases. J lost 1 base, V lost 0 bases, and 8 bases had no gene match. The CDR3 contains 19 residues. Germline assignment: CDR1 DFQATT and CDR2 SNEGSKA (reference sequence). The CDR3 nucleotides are TGCAGTGCTAGAGAAATAGGGACTAGCGGGGGGAGGGGCACAGATACGCAGTATTTT. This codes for CSAREIGTSGGRGTDTQYF.

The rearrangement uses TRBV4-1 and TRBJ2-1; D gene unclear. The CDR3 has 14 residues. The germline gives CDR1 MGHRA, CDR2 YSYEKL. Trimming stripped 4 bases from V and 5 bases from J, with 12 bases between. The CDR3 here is CASSRSSGDNEQFF. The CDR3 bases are TGCGCCAGCAGCCGCTCGTCAGGTGACAATGAGCAGTTCTTC.

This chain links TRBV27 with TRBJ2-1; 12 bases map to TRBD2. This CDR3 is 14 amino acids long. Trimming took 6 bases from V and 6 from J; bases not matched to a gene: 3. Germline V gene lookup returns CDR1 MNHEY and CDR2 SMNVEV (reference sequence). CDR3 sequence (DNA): TGTGCCAGCAGCCGACTAGCGGGAGTCAATGAGCAGTTCTTC. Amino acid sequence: CASSRLAGVNEQFF.

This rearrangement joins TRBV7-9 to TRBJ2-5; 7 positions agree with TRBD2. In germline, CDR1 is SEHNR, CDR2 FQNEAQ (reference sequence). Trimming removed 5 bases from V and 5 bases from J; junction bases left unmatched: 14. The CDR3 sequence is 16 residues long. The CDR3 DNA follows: TGTGCCAGCAGCCTCGATCGACTAGCAACTCGGGAGACCCAGTACTTC. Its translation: CASSLDRLATRETQYF.

The CDR3 sequence is CASSSNERGYTF. CDR3 nucleotide sequence: TGTGCCAGCAGTTCCAATGAGCGTGGCTACACCTTC. The chain links TRBV12-3 or TRBV12-4 to TRBJ1-2; D gene ambiguous. V lost 4 bases and J 7 bases, leaving 10 bases between the germline ends. The CDR3 spans 12 residues.

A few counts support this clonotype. The CDR3 loop reads CASSSTTGGMNSPLHF. The CDR3 DNA follows: TGTGCCAGCAGCTCTACTACAGGGGGAATGAATTCACCCCTCCACTTT. V and J are TRBV12-3 or TRBV12-4 and TRBJ1-6; 8 bases map to TRBD1. CDR3 size: 16 residues. After removal of 6 bases from V and 7 bases from J, the junction contained 11 bases not matched to a gene.

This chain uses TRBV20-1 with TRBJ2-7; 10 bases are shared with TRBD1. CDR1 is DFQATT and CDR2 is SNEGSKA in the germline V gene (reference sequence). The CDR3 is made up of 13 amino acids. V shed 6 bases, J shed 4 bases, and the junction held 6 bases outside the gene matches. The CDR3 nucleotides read TGCAGTGCGGGGACAGGGGCGGTGTACGAGCAGTACTTC. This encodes CSAGTGAVYEQYF.